The entry below gives a single T cell receptor (beta chain) sequence along with its context. This specimen comes from a study of cytomegalovirus exposure and HLA in healthy donors. Study as a whole: Earlier findings included some 120 million unique TCR beta sequences obtained from roughly 200 million T cells. Around 76% of several hundred genotyped donors fell in the Caucasian-associated ancestry cluster.

The V end was cut by 8 bases, the J end by 9 bases, with 14 bases between. In germline, CDR1 is SGHTA, CDR2 FQGNSA. The CDR3 has 13 amino acids. PCR involved 60 Vbeta and 13 Jbeta primers. The table came from immunoSEQ multiplex PCR; TCRdb's copy has only in-frame clones and leaves some out. The sample yields under 70,000 clones, approximately 63% seen once. This chain links TRBV7-2 with TRBJ1-6; tentatively, D is TRBD1 (6 bases). The sequence came from a woman aged 60-70 years in good health and CMV-seropositive. Sequenced: PBMCs. CDR3 region: CASGGRAGSPLHF. The CDR3 DNA reads as TGTGCCAGCGGGGGCAGGGCGGGTTCACCCCTCCACTTT.